Each of the 3 T cell receptor beta chains below was sequenced from the same sample in a study of T cell repertoires in cytomegalovirus infection. No antigen is known for these receptors. TCRdb ran MiXCR on the reads and lists one entry per CDR3 protein. The data contain around 750,000 distinct CDR3 sequences, around a third of them singletons. This sample comprised cultured CD8+ T cells from PBMCs, obtained from culture after CMV antigen stimulation. Source of these receptors: a human donor in good health (CMV status not recorded). Some clones in this sample may be carry-over from other donors' samples.

The chain combines TRBV9 with TRBJ2-3; D is perhaps TRBD1 or TRBD2 (5 bases each). The V gene's germline CDR1 is SGDLS and CDR2 YYNGEE. Between the trimmed V and J ends, which lost 4 bases and 1 base, there was a span of 13 bases. The CDR3 length is 15 residues. The DNA of the CDR3 is TGTGCCAGCAGCCCGGACGGGGACCGCACAGATACGCAGTATTTT. As protein: CASSPDGDRTDTQYF.

This chain connects TRBV5-4 to TRBJ2-5; 10 bases are shared with TRBD1. The length of the CDR3 is 17 residues. The V gene's germline CDR1 is SGHNT and CDR2 YYREEE (reference sequence). V lost 4 bases and J lost 0; bases outside the gene matches: 9. The DNA of the CDR3 is TGTGCCAGCAGCCCACGACAGGGGGCTCTATACCAAGAGACCCAGTACTTC. Its translation is CASSPRQGALYQETQYF. Supplemented by reference TRBV5-4 and TRBJ2-5, the full variable domain reads ETGVTQSPTHLIKTRGQQVTLRCSSQSGHNTVSWYQQALGQGPQFIFQYYREEENGRGNFPPRFSGLQFPNYSSELNVNALELDDSALYLCASSPRQGALYQETQYFGPGTRLLVL.

This chain connects TRBV6-1 to TRBJ1-4; weak D call: TRBD1 (5 bases). The CDR3 has 17 amino acids. Germline V lookup: CDR1 MNHNS, CDR2 SASEGT. Trimming removed 2 bases at V and 3 bases at J, with 16 bases between. CDR3 nucleotide sequence: TGTGCCAGCAGTGAATACGGGACTCCCACACCTAATGAAAAACTGTTTTTT. Translation gives CASSEYGTPTPNEKLFF.